The rows below give T cell receptor beta chains drawn from one sample of a study of identical twins. TCRdb used MiXCR to reprocess the 5' RACE reads, holding one entry per CDR3 protein. Of about 890,000 distinct CDR3 sequences listed, roughly an eighth were seen once; the top ten hold about 1.5%. This sample also belongs to another study, concerning yellow fever vaccine responses in identical twins.

The sequenced material came from PBMCs. These receptors all come from a young woman in good health. The CDR3 runs from the conserved cysteine through the conserved F or W. Fields, in order: V gene, D gene, CDR3 length, clone size, J gene, CDR3 DNA, CDR3 protein. A D gene is named only where the DNA matches it firmly. Clone size is given for some rows only: seen once, a few or many times, or a class if the clone is expanded.

TRBV27,TRBD2,19,few,TRBJ2-1,TGTGCCAGCAGTCTGAGACTAGCGGGGGTTTCGAGCTCCTACAATGAGCAGTTCTTC,CASSLRLAGVSSSYNEQFF
TRBV29-1,.,12,many,TRBJ1-2,TGCAGCGTTGAAAAGGGCGCGGGAGGCTACACCTTC,CSVEKGAGGYTF
TRBV11-2,TRBD1,16,few,TRBJ2-2,TGTGCCAGCAGCTCACCGGGACAGGGGGCCTTCGGGGAGCTGTTTTTT,CASSSPGQGAFGELFF
TRBV20-1,TRBD1,14,.,TRBJ2-5,TGCAGTGCTAGGTTGACAGGGGGCAGGGAGACCCAGTACTTC,CSARLTGGRETQYF
TRBV3-1,TRBD2,17,.,TRBJ2-5,TGTGCCAGCAGCCAATGGACTAGCGGGGGTCCCCAAGAGACCCAGTACTTC,CASSQWTSGGPQETQYF
TRBV5-8,.,16,many,TRBJ1-1,TGTGCCAGCAGCTTGGGATTACCGACAGGGAACACTGAAGCTTTCTTT,CASSLGLPTGNTEAFF
TRBV18,.,16,many,TRBJ2-1,TGTGCCAGCTCACCCGCGCACCTAGCGACCTACAATGAGCAGTTCTTC,CASSPAHLATYNEQFF
TRBV4-1,TRBD2,17,.,TRBJ2-1,TGCGCCAGCAGCCGTCGGGTCCAGGCCGGGAGGTGGAATGAGCAGTTCTTC,CASSRRVQAGRWNEQFF
TRBV12-3/TRBV12-4,.,13,many,TRBJ2-2,TGTGCCAGCAGGACGACTAGTACCGGGGAGCTGTTTTTT,CASRTTSTGELFF
TRBV5-5,.,15,.,TRBJ2-1,TGTGCCAGCAGACGTGACAGTAGCTCCTGCAATGAGCAGTTCTTC,CASRRDSSSCNEQFF
TRBV13,.,14,.,TRBJ1-1,TGTGCCAGCAGCTTAGAAGGAGGTGGGGCCGGGGCTTTCTTT,CASSLEGGGAGAFF
TRBV18,.,16,few,TRBJ1-1,TGTGCCAGCTCACACGGGACACCAAGGATGAACACTGAAGCTTTCTTT,CASSHGTPRMNTEAFF
TRBV3-1,TRBD2,13,.,TRBJ2-3,TGTGCCAGCAGCCACGGGAGGGGGGATACGCAGTATTTT,CASSHGRGDTQYF
TRBV6-5,.,14,few,TRBJ2-2,TGTGCCAGCAGTTACTCTTTGAGTACCGGGGAGCTGTTTTTT,CASSYSLSTGELFF
TRBV20-1,TRBD2,16,.,TRBJ2-3,TGCAGCCCTGAGTTAGGGCGGGGGGATAGCACAGATACGCAGTATTTT,CSPELGRGDSTDTQYF
TRBV20-1,TRBD2,18,.,TRBJ2-7,TGCAGTGCTAGCATTGATACTGGATGGCGGGGGGTCTCCTACGAGCAGTACTTC,CSASIDTGWRGVSYEQYF
TRBV24-1,TRBD2,14,many,TRBJ2-1,TGTGCCACCAGTGATACTCCGACTAGCGATGAGCAGTTCTTC,CATSDTPTSDEQFF
TRBV6-2/TRBV6-3,TRBD2,15,few,TRBJ2-1,TGTGCCAGCAGTTTCGGACTAGTCGGTCGTAGTGAGCAGTTCTTC,CASSFGLVGRSEQFF
TRBV7-9,.,15,.,TRBJ1-4,TGTGCCAGCAGCCCCGAAGGAGGGTTAAATGAAAAACTGTTTTTT,CASSPEGGLNEKLFF
TRBV15,.,12,.,TRBJ1-1,TGTGCCACCAGCAGAGAAGGTCTACAAGCTTTCTTT,CATSREGLQAFF
TRBV4-1,.,13,many,TRBJ1-2,TGCGCCAGCAGCCCCCAGGGGATCTATGGCTACACCTTC,CASSPQGIYGYTF
TRBV6-1,TRBD1,14,few,TRBJ1-1,TGTGCCAGCAATGGGGACAGTTGGGCCACTGAAGCTTTCTTT,CASNGDSWATEAFF
TRBV29-1,.,15,many,TRBJ2-1,TGCAGCGTTGACGGTACGGGGAGCTCCTACAATGAGCAGTTCTTC,CSVDGTGSSYNEQFF
TRBV7-2,.,14,few,TRBJ2-5,TGTGCCAGCAGCGGGTGGTCGATGGAGAGGACCCAGTACTTC,CASSGWSMERTQYF
TRBV10-3,TRBD1,12,.,TRBJ1-1,TGTGCCATCAGTGAGCCGGGACAGAAAGCTTTCTTT,CAISEPGQKAFF
TRBV5-6,TRBD2,16,few,TRBJ2-5,TGTGCCAGCAGCTTGGACGCGGGACTAGCGGGACAGACCCAGTACTTC,CASSLDAGLAGQTQYF
TRBV6-5,.,18,.,TRBJ2-1,TGTGCCAGCAGTTCCCGCCTTCTGGCCGGGGGGCGCTACAATGAGCAGTTCTTC,CASSSRLLAGGRYNEQFF
TRBV5-1,TRBD2,19,many,TRBJ2-1,TGCGCCAGCAGTTTTGGTGAGAGGACTAGCGGGAGTTGGTACAATGAGCAGTTCTTC,CASSFGERTSGSWYNEQFF
TRBV6-1,TRBD2,15,few,TRBJ2-1,TGTGCCAGCAGTGAAGGGACTAGCGGCTACAATGAGCAGTTCTTC,CASSEGTSGYNEQFF
TRBV11-1,TRBD2,15,.,TRBJ2-2,TGTGCCAGCAGCAGCGGGAGCGGAAACACCGGGGAGCTGTTTTTT,CASSSGSGNTGELFF
TRBV28,TRBD1,13,.,TRBJ2-5,TGTGCCAGCAGTTGGGAGGCTAGGACAGGGCTACACTTC,CASSWEARTGLHF
TRBV6-2/TRBV6-3,.,12,many,TRBJ1-1,TGTGCCAGCAGTTATACCCGGACTGGAGCTTTCTTT,CASSYTRTGAFF
TRBV10-3,TRBD2,15,many,TRBJ2-1,TGTGCCATCAGTCCTCTAGCGGGAGACGGCTATGAGCAGTTCTTC,CAISPLAGDGYEQFF
TRBV3-1,.,14,few,TRBJ1-6,TGTGCCAGCAGCCAAGATAGATCTCGTTCACCCCTCCACTTT,CASSQDRSRSPLHF
TRBV5-1,.,13,many,TRBJ2-7,TGCGCCAGCAGCTTGGGTAAGGTCTACGAGCAGTACTTC,CASSLGKVYEQYF
TRBV5-1,.,14,few,TRBJ2-3,TGCGCCAGCAAACCTACGGCTAGCACAGATACGCAGTATTTT,CASKPTASTDTQYF
TRBV6-2/TRBV6-3,.,13,.,TRBJ2-3,TGTGCCAGCAGTAAACCCACCAGAGCTACGCAGTATTTT,CASSKPTRATQYF
TRBV20-1,TRBD1,17,.,TRBJ2-7,TGCAGTGCTAGAGACCCGAACCGGGACAGGTTAACCTACGAGCAGTACTTC,CSARDPNRDRLTYEQYF
TRBV3-1,TRBD2,18,few,TRBJ2-7,TGTGCCAGCAGCCCCCGACCCCCGACTAGCGGGTTGGCCTACGAGCAGTACTTC,CASSPRPPTSGLAYEQYF
TRBV2,TRBD1,14,.,TRBJ2-7,TGTGCCAGCAGTGCGGACAGGGGGCGGCACGAGCAGTACTTC,CASSADRGRHEQYF
TRBV12-3/TRBV12-4,TRBD2,14,.,TRBJ2-3,TGTGCCAGCAGCTTAGCGGGCCCTGTTGATACGCAGTATTTT,CASSLAGPVDTQYF
TRBV27,TRBD2,18,few,TRBJ2-1,TGTGCCAGCAGTCCACCCGCCCGACTAGCGGGGGATAGGAATGAGCAGTTCTTC,CASSPPARLAGDRNEQFF
TRBV6-1,.,14,.,TRBJ2-3,TGTGCCAGCAGTCAAAGGGACAGCACAGATACGCAGTATTTT,CASSQRDSTDTQYF
TRBV11-2,TRBD2,15,few,TRBJ2-7,TGTGCCAGCAGCTCCAGCAGCGGGAGAAACTACGAGCAGTACTTC,CASSSSSGRNYEQYF
TRBV6-1,.,14,few,TRBJ2-2,TGTGCCAGCGGAGGGGCCCGCGTTACCGGGGAGCTGTTTTTT,CASGGARVTGELFF
TRBV27,TRBD1,16,few,TRBJ1-5,TGTGCCAGCAGCAACAGGGGGCGGGATAGCAATCAGCCCCAGCATTTT,CASSNRGRDSNQPQHF
TRBV28,TRBD1,16,.,TRBJ2-1,TGTGCCAGCAGTTTAGGGTCCGGACAGGCCTACAATGAGCAGTTCTTC,CASSLGSGQAYNEQFF
TRBV12-3/TRBV12-4,.,14,few,TRBJ2-1,TGTGCCAGCAGTTTCCTGGGCATGGGGAATGAGCAGTTCTTC,CASSFLGMGNEQFF